This T cell receptor (beta chain) was sequenced in a study of CD8+CD57+ T cells in acquired aplastic anemia. Study background: Quantities of DNA derived from sorted CD4+ and CD8+ cells averaged 3.2 ug.

In its sample, this clonotype was seen once. Its antigen is as yet unknown. Overall study findings and caveats: Patients and controls turned out to have 25 to 35 CD8+ CDR3 sequences in common.

Genomic DNA, serving as template, underwent TCR beta VDJ and CDR3 profiling. In TCRdb, the reads were re-called with MiXCR into one record per CDR3 protein. The sample holds about 160,000 distinct CDR3 sequences; less than 60% are singletons and the top ten take around 2.9%. Per germline, CDR1 SGDLS and CDR2 YYNGEE. The CDR3 sequence is 14 residues long. The junction had 2 bases not matched to a gene; V was cut back by 0 bases and J by 3 bases. The sequenced patients had an expansion of CD8+CD57+ cells seen by flow cytometry. There were no patients without severe acquired aplastic anemia. Among the patients, none had received any therapy at the time of blood sampling.

The sequence came from a human donor with aplastic anemia. The chain has TRBV9 and TRBJ1-2, with 7 positions matching TRBD1. Sequencing was done on a sample of sorted CD4+, CD8+, or CD8+CD57+ T cells (not recorded which) from PBMCs. CDR3: CASSVGDSHYGYTF. The DNA of the CDR3 is TGTGCCAGCAGCGTAGGGGACAGTCACTATGGCTACACCTTC. Using reference TRBV9 and TRBJ1-2 for the parts outside the CDR3, the full variable domain is DSGVTQTPKHLITATGQRVTLRCSPRSGDLSVYWYQQSLDQGLQFLIQYYNGEERAKGNILERFSAQQFPDLHSELNLSSLELGDSALYFCASSVGDSHYGYTFGSGTRLTVV.